The source of this TCR beta chain is a study of CD8 T cells in Susac syndrome. Random hexamers were used to reverse transcribe an amount of roughly 0.5 to 1 ug RNA. TCRdb re-called the immunoSEQ multiplex PCR reads with MiXCR, one entry per CDR3 protein. The sample consists of roughly 28,000 distinct CDR3 sequences, 90% to 95% of them appearing once. Germline-derived CDR1 and CDR2 are SGHDN and FVKESK. Between the trimmed V and J ends, which lost 1 base and 3 bases, there was a span of 10 bases. The CDR3 consists of 14 residues. This chain joins TRBV14 and TRBJ2-7; no clear D gene. The material sequenced was CD8+ T cells from PBMCs. The TCR sequence derives from a human donor in good health. In DNA form, the CDR3 reads TGTGCCAGCAGCCAAGTTAATAGGGTCTACGAGCAGTACTTC. Translated: CASSQVNRVYEQYF.